Sequencing of this T cell receptor (beta chain) was carried out in a study of blood T cell repertoires in COVID-19. Study details: Specimens from acute and convalescent COVID-19 originated in the United States, Italy and Spain. The analysed material was cDNA or gDNA that came from T cells, B-cell-depleted T cells, or PBMCs.

V shed 10 bases and J 7 bases; nucleotides not matched to a gene: 13. This CDR3 contains 14 residues. Germline CDR1 is ENHRY and CDR2 is SYGVKD. In the original workflow: Quantification of nucleated cells was approximated via reference gene primer amplification. Sequenced by immunoSEQ multiplex PCR; TCRdb stores in-frame clones only, minus some. Clonal size and the V and J genes are those of that table, whereas D and trimming came from the DNA. The top ten clones hold roughly 5.2% of a sample with under 55,000 clones, approximately 87% of them seen once. This clonotype was sampled from a human donor in a cohort sampled during active COVID-19. Sequencing was done on a sample of peripheral blood. The chain combines TRBV10-3 with TRBJ2-7, with TRBD1 identical over 10 bases. CDR3: CATAPGQGTDEQYF. The CDR3 DNA follows: TGTGCCACAGCCCCGGGACAGGGGACGGATGAGCAGTACTTC.